Below, 12 T cell receptor beta chains from the same sample are listed, as sequenced in a study of cytomegalovirus exposure and HLA in healthy donors. Use of 60 Vbeta and 13 Jbeta primers characterized the PCR. Sequencing was performed with immunoSEQ multiplex PCR; in TCRdb, only in-frame clones are kept and a portion is missing. In the table there are around 160,000 clones, over 80% of which are singletons. Material: PBMCs. These receptors originate from a human donor in good health.

The chain employs TRBV19 and TRBJ1-2, with D possibly matching TRBD1 (5 bases). Trimming took 3 bases from V and 1 from J, leaving 6 bases between them. The germline V gene has CDR1 LNHDA and CDR2 SQIVND (reference sequence). The CDR3 contains 13 residues. DNA for the CDR3: TGTGCCAGTAGTATCAGGGATAACTATGGCTACACCTTC. Translation: CASSIRDNYGYTF.

The chain is built from TRBV7-9 and TRBJ1-1; weak D call: TRBD1 (5 bases). The germline CDR1 and CDR2 sequences are SEHNR and FQNEAQ (reference sequence). CDR3 size: 15 residues. V was pared by 1 base and J by 6 bases, with 15 bases between. CDR3 sequence (DNA): TGTGCCAGCAGCTTAGGGGGCCGAATGACCCCTGAAGCTTTCTTT. This sequence encodes CASSLGGRMTPEAFF.

With regard to this clone: The junction shows a germline mismatch at one end, possibly a read error. This chain connects TRBV6-5 to TRBJ2-7; a possible D gene is TRBD1 (5 bases). The germline V gene has CDR1 MNHEY and CDR2 SVGAGI. The CDR3 has 16 amino acids. The CDR3 loop is CANSYVRTPSSYEQYF. The CDR3 region has the DNA TGTGCCAACAGTTACGTGAGGACACCGAGCTCCTACGAGCAGTACTTC.

The rearrangement joins TRBV10-1 to TRBJ2-2, with 7 bases aligning to TRBD1. The ends lost 4 bases at V and 1 base at J; junction bases unmatched: 0. Germline assignment: CDR1 WNHNN and CDR2 SYGVQD (reference sequence). The CDR3 is 14 amino acids. The chain's CDR3 is CASSGTGNTGELFF. The CDR3 DNA is TGCGCCAGCAGTGGGACAGGGAACACCGGGGAGCTGTTTTTT.

About this clone itself: Other DNA sequences in this sample translate to the same CDR3. The J gene is TRBJ2-3, the V gene TRBV7-9; D gene ambiguous. Germline V gene lookup returns CDR1 SEHNR and CDR2 FQNEAQ (reference sequence). V gave up 5 bases and J gave up 0 bases, with 3 bases separating them. The CDR3 totals 12 residues. This chain's CDR3 is CASSLSTDTQYF. For the CDR3, the DNA is TGTGCCAGCAGCCTCAGCACAGATACGCAGTATTTT.

The genes are TRBV5-4 and TRBJ1-5; 7 nucleotides align to TRBD1. The CDR3 loop spans 15 amino acids. The junction had 7 bases not matched to a gene; V was cut back by 4 bases and J by 3 bases. The germline CDR1 and CDR2 sequences are SGHNT and YYREEE (reference sequence). The CDR3 DNA follows: TGTGCCAGCAGCCAACAGGGGCTTCCCAATCAGCCCCAGCATTTT. Protein: CASSQQGLPNQPQHF.

This sequence joins TRBV2 and TRBJ2-7; 10 positions match TRBD1. The CDR3 has 13 residues. With V trimmed by 9 bases and J by 0 bases, 2 bases remained unmatched. Germline values: CDR1 SNHLY, CDR2 FYNNEI. The CDR3 is CARRTGGSYEQYF. The CDR3 DNA reads as TGTGCCAGGCGGACAGGGGGCTCCTACGAGCAGTACTTC.

The chain recombines TRBV7-9 with TRBJ2-5, with 9 bases matching TRBD2. The germline CDR1 and CDR2 sequences are SEHNR and FQNEAQ (reference sequence). Trimming took 8 bases from V and 2 from J; bases not matched to a gene: 3. This CDR3 contains 13 residues. The CDR3, as DNA: TGTGCCAGCCAGCGGGGGGTTCAAGAGACCCAGTACTTC. Protein: CASQRGVQETQYF.

The V call is TRBV9, the J call TRBJ1-2; D unclear. Germline V lookup: CDR1 SGDLS, CDR2 YYNGEE. This CDR3 contains 13 residues. V lost 2 bases and J lost 4, with 9 bases in between. CDR3 bases: TGTGCCAGCAGCGTGGTCCAGTCCTATGGCTACACCTTC. Amino acids: CASSVVQSYGYTF.

This clone was found a few times. The chain carries TRBV9 and TRBJ2-3; the D gene is possibly TRBD2 (5 bases). V was pared by 0 bases and J by 3 bases, with 11 bases between. Germline V gene data show CDR1 as SGDLS and CDR2 as YYNGEE. CDR3 length: 15 amino acids. The CDR3 nucleotides are TGTGCCAGCAGCGTAGAGCTGGAGGATACAGATACGCAGTATTTT. Residues: CASSVELEDTDTQYF.

The V gene is TRBV5-4, the J gene TRBJ1-2; D perhaps matches TRBD1 (6 bases). Per the germline V gene, CDR1 is SGHNT and CDR2 is YYREEE (reference sequence). This CDR3 is built from 12 residues. Between the trimmed V and J ends, which lost 2 bases and 7 bases, there was a span of 9 bases. This chain's CDR3 is CASSFLDSGYTF. The CDR3, as DNA: TGTGCCAGCAGCTTTTTGGACAGTGGCTACACCTTC.

The V and J genes are TRBV6-5 and TRBJ1-2; D is uncertain. From germline, CDR1 is MNHEY and CDR2 SVGAGI. The CDR3 contains 13 residues. V lost 5 bases to trimming and J lost 1 base, with 8 bases between them. Written as DNA, the CDR3 is TGTGCCAGCAGTCCCACGGTTAACTATGGCTACACCTTC. It yields the protein CASSPTVNYGYTF.